This T cell receptor (beta chain) was sequenced in a study of blood T cell repertoires in COVID-19. As originally analysed: It was from reference gene primer amplification that nucleated cell counts were estimated. Data came from immunoSEQ multiplex PCR; TCRdb stores just in-frame clones and leaves some out. That table gives V, J and clone size, and the DNA gave D and trimming. The sample shows more than 200,000 clones, roughly 90% of them seen only once. This TCR was recovered from a woman aged 25 to 45 who had recovered from COVID-19. Sequenced input: PBMCs or T cells enriched from blood (not recorded which).

Here the CDR3 reads CASSLEGLAVAEQYF. CDR3 nucleotide sequence: TGTGCCAGCAGCTTAGAGGGACTAGCGGTCGCTGAGCAGTACTTC. This chain joins TRBV11-2 and TRBJ2-7, with 11 bases that match TRBD2. Germline CDR1 and CDR2: SGHAT and FQNNGV. With V trimmed by 0 bases and J by 7 bases, 5 bases remained unmatched. CDR3 length: 15 residues.